The 27 T cell receptor beta chains below were found in one sample sequenced in a study of T cell responses to AZD1222 COVID-19 vaccine. This table comes from immunoSEQ multiplex PCR, and its TCRdb copy is limited to in-frame clones, with some not included. This table has some 170,000 clones, roughly nine tenths appearing once. Sequencing was performed on peripheral blood, taken 28 days after the second AZD1222 dose. These receptors were taken from an adult who received the AZD1222 COVID-19 vaccine.

CDR3 in DNA: TGTGCCAGCAGCCCCCTGACAGGGGTGAACACTGAAGCTTTCTTT. This translates into CASSPLTGVNTEAFF. The rearrangement joins TRBV27 to TRBJ1-1; TRBD1 aligns across 8 bases. Trimming at V came to 6 bases and at J to 0 bases, leaving 6 bases not matched to a gene. Germline V CDR1 and CDR2: MNHEY, SMNVEV (reference sequence). CDR3 length: 15 amino acids.

J is TRBJ2-7 and V is TRBV7-9, with unresolved D. The CDR3 sequence is 14 residues long. In germline, CDR1 is SEHNR, CDR2 FQNEAQ (reference sequence). V was cut by 1 base and J by 6 bases, with 13 bases left in between. DNA of the CDR3: TGTGCCAGCAGCTTAGACCCCCCCGATGGCGAGCAGTACTTC. This codes for CASSLDPPDGEQYF.

V is TRBV27 and J is TRBJ1-3, with 10 bases aligning to TRBD1. This CDR3 contains 18 residues. Losses at the gene ends were 4 bases for V and 1 base for J; bases not matched to a gene: 10. The V gene's germline CDR1 is MNHEY and CDR2 SMNVEV (reference sequence). CDR3 residues: CASSYVLPGQGSGNTIYF. The CDR3 nucleotides read TGTGCCAGCAGTTATGTCCTCCCGGGACAGGGGTCTGGAAACACCATATATTTT.

V is TRBV4-2 and J is TRBJ1-4, with D unclear. Trimming left V 1 base short and J 5 bases short, with 11 bases between. Per the germline V gene, CDR1 is LGHNA and CDR2 is YNFKEQ. The CDR3 totals 15 residues. CDR3 bases: TGTGCCAGCAGCCAAGGGAGCCAGCAGAATGAAAAACTGTTTTTT. It codes for CASSQGSQQNEKLFF.

The chain carries TRBV3-1 (or the pseudogene TRBV3-2) and TRBJ1-1, with D unclear. CDR1 is LGHDT, CDR2 YNNKEL, per germline (reference sequence). The CDR3 totals 14 residues. V lost 4 bases and J 1 base, leaving 10 bases between the germline ends. The CDR3 is CASSPWVSNTEAFF. The CDR3 DNA reads as TGTGCCAGCAGCCCATGGGTCTCGAACACTGAAGCTTTCTTT.

This clone was recorded a few times. This chain joins TRBV27 and TRBJ1-1; 7 bases are shared with TRBD1. The length of the CDR3 is 15 residues. Germline loops: CDR1 MNHEY, CDR2 SMNVEV (reference sequence). J lost 4 bases, V lost 6 bases, and 11 bases had no gene match. CDR3 sequence (DNA): TGTGCCAGCAGGGAGACAGGGCTCGGGGGCACTGAAGCTTTCTTT. Its translation is CASRETGLGGTEAFF.

Note on this clone: Here the CDR3 omits its conserved ending phenylalanine or tryptophan, so a read error is the likely source. The DNA is left out, because the CDR3 cannot be placed on it with certainty; the CDR3 is given as TCRdb lists it. The gene calls are TRBV12-2 and TRBJ1-1. TRBV12-2 is a known pseudogene. Termini included, the CDR3 measures 12 amino acids. CDR3 sequence: CASRLAPGSGRI.

This chain links TRBV7-8 with TRBJ2-1; D is possibly TRBD1 (5 bases). The CDR3 spans 14 residues. V was cut by 2 bases and J by 2 bases, with 7 bases left in between. Germline lookup yields CDR1 SGHVS and CDR2 FQNEAQ. Here the CDR3 DNA reads TGTGCCAGCAGCTTATCAGGGACCTACAATGAGCAGTTCTTC. Its protein is CASSLSGTYNEQFF.

The gene calls are TRBV7-2 and TRBJ1-1, with D unresolved. Trimming took 2 bases from V and 7 from J, leaving 8 bases between them. The CDR3 consists of 12 residues. CDR1 is SGHTA, CDR2 FQGNSA, per germline. In DNA, the CDR3 is TGTGCCAGCAGCTTAAATGTTGGTGAAGCTTTCTTT. It yields the protein CASSLNVGEAFF. The full variable domain, its missing parts supplied by reference TRBV7-2 and TRBJ1-1, is GAGVSQSPSNKVTEKGKDVELRCDPISGHTALYWYRQSLGQGLEFLIYFQGNSAPDKSGLPSDRFSAERTGGSVSTLTIQRTQQEDSAVYLCASSLNVGEAFFGQGTRLTVV.

V usage is TRBV7-2 and J usage is TRBJ2-2, with TRBD2 identical over 7 bases. Per the germline V gene, CDR1 is SGHTA and CDR2 is FQGNSA. J lost 8 bases, V lost 2 bases, and 8 bases had no gene match. The CDR3 is 15 residues long. The CDR3 loop reads CASSLIGLVGGELFF. CDR3 nucleotides: TGTGCCAGCAGCTTAATCGGACTAGTCGGGGGGGAGCTGTTTTTT.

The J gene is TRBJ1-4, the V gene TRBV10-3, with TRBD1 as a possible D gene (5 bases). Trimming removed 11 bases at V and 4 bases at J, with 14 bases between. CDR3 length: 13 residues. Germline CDR1 ENHRY, CDR2 SYGVKD. The CDR3 DNA sequence: TGTGCCGCCTCAGGGCAAATTAATGAAAAACTGTTTTTT. Its translation is CAASGQINEKLFF.

The V call is TRBV7-3, the J call TRBJ1-1; D is uncertain. The germline V and J ends were trimmed by 7 bases and 1 base, with 10 bases remaining between them. CDR3 length: 13 amino acids. Germline CDR1 and CDR2: SGHTA and FQGTGA. CDR3 sequence (DNA): TGTGCCAGCACCCTCCCCCCGAACACTGAAGCTTTCTTT. Its protein is CASTLPPNTEAFF.

The rearrangement joins TRBV3-1 (or the pseudogene TRBV3-2) to TRBJ2-5; either TRBD1 or TRBD2 may fit D (5 bases each). The length of the CDR3 is 14 residues. Germline V gives CDR1 LGHDT, CDR2 YNNKEL (reference sequence). Trimming shortened V by 1 base and J by 5 bases, and 11 bases separated the two germline ends. The CDR3: CASSQGVGEETQYF. CDR3 nucleotide sequence: TGTGCCAGCAGCCAAGGGGTAGGGGAGGAGACCCAGTACTTC.

This chain connects TRBV5-1 to TRBJ2-7, with 12 bases matching TRBD1. CDR1 SGHRS and CDR2 YFSETQ come from the germline V gene. This CDR3 has 15 amino acids. With V trimmed by 2 bases and J by 6 bases, 6 bases remained unmatched. The DNA for the CDR3 is TGCGCCAGCAGCTTCGCCCGGGACAGGGGGCGCGAGCAGTACTTC. It translates to CASSFARDRGREQYF.

The CDR3 DNA sequence: TGTGCCAGCAGCTTAGGGATGGGAGCTAGCACAGATACGCAGTATTTT. Amino acid sequence: CASSLGMGASTDTQYF. The V and J genes are TRBV11-3 and TRBJ2-3; maybe TRBD2 (5 bases). The germline V gene has CDR1 SGHNT and CDR2 YENEEA. The CDR3 spans 16 residues. Deletions cut 1 base from V and 0 bases from J, with 11 bases between.

This rearrangement joins TRBV18 to TRBJ1-1; D unresolved. Trimming removed 6 bases from V and 1 base from J, with 15 bases in between. Germline CDR1 KGHSH, CDR2 LQKENI. The length of the CDR3 is 15 residues. The CDR3 here is CASSPSSRANTEAFF. The CDR3 nucleotides read TGTGCCAGCTCTCCATCATCCCGGGCGAACACTGAAGCTTTCTTT. Combining the CDR3 with reference TRBV18 and TRBJ1-1 gives the whole variable domain NAGVMQNPRHLVRRRGQEARLRCSPMKGHSHVYWYRQLPEEGLKFMVYLQKENIIDESGMPKERFSAEFPKEGPSILRIQQVVRGDSAAYFCASSPSSRANTEAFFGQGTRLTVV.

The chain recombines TRBV14 with TRBJ2-2; D gene uncertain. V gave up 4 bases and J gave up 0 bases, with 6 bases separating them. Germline CDR1 SGHDN, CDR2 FVKESK. The CDR3 runs to 14 residues. The DNA of the CDR3 is TGTGCCAGCAGCCTATGGGCGAACACCGGGGAGCTGTTTTTT. This translates into CASSLWANTGELFF.

The chain links TRBV10-3 to TRBJ2-5, with 9 bases that match TRBD1. Germline V gene data show CDR1 as ENHRY and CDR2 as SYGVKD. The trim removed 3 bases at V and 5 bases at J, leaving 4 bases unmatched. This CDR3 has 14 amino acids. CDR3 region: CAISEQGAWETQYF. The CDR3 DNA follows: TGTGCCATCAGTGAACAGGGGGCTTGGGAGACCCAGTACTTC.

The rearrangement links TRBV5-1 to TRBJ2-2; the D gene is possibly TRBD2 (6 bases). There are 16 residues in the CDR3. The V gene lost 0 bases and the J gene lost 4 bases, with 13 bases spanning the gap. CDR1 and CDR2 (germline): SGHRS, YFSETQ. The CDR3 here is CASSLATGVATGELFF. CDR3 in DNA: TGCGCCAGCAGCTTGGCCACGGGAGTTGCCACCGGGGAGCTGTTTTTT.

The rearrangement uses TRBV24-1 and TRBJ2-7; D is unresolved. V lost 6 bases to trimming and J lost 0 bases, with 5 bases between them. The germline V gene encodes CDR1 KGHDR and CDR2 SFDVKD. CDR3 size: 12 residues. The CDR3 region is CATSPVSYEQYF. In DNA, the CDR3 is TGTGCCACCAGTCCGGTCTCCTACGAGCAGTACTTC.

The chain links TRBV10-3 to TRBJ2-1; 7 nucleotides match TRBD2. The V gene end was trimmed by 2 bases and the J gene end by 4 bases; junction bases not matched to a gene: 5. The germline CDR1 and CDR2 sequences are ENHRY and SYGVKD. This CDR3 is built from 15 residues. The CDR3, as DNA: TGTGCCATCAGTGAGACTAGCGTAAGTTACAATGAGCAGTTCTTC. Protein sequence: CAISETSVSYNEQFF.

The CDR3 nucleotides are TGTGCCACCTTCAGTTTGGCAAATTACGAGCAGTACTTC. It yields the protein CATFSLANYEQYF. This chain uses TRBV6-5 with TRBJ2-7; no clear D gene. CDR1 MNHEY and CDR2 SVGAGI come from the germline V gene. With 10 bases removed from V and 4 bases from J, the gap between germline ends came to 17 bases. This CDR3 spans 13 amino acids.

This rearrangement joins TRBV7-9 to TRBJ1-2, with 8 bases fitting TRBD1. This CDR3 has 16 amino acids. CDR1 is SEHNR, CDR2 FQNEAQ, per germline (reference sequence). V gave up 5 bases and J gave up 7 bases; unmatched junction bases: 15. DNA of the CDR3: TGTGCCAGCAGCCCGAGGCGGGACAGGATCTTGGCTGGCTACACCTTC. Protein product: CASSPRRDRILAGYTF. The variable domain in full, completed from reference TRBV7-9 and TRBJ1-2, reads DTGVSQNPRHKITKRGQNVTFRCDPISEHNRLYWYRQTLGQGPEFLTYFQNEAQLEKSRLLSDRFSAERPKGSFSTLEIQRTEQGDSAMYLCASSPRRDRILAGYTFGSGTRLTVV.

The chain employs TRBV4-2 and TRBJ2-5; 7 bases map to TRBD2. This CDR3 is built from 16 residues. CDR1 and CDR2 (germline): LGHNA, YNFKEQ. J was trimmed by 5 bases and V by 0 bases; bases with no gene match: 9. The CDR3 DNA follows: TGTGCCAGCAGCCAAGATTCAGGCCCAGCGGGGGAGACCCAGTACTTC. Its protein product is CASSQDSGPAGETQYF.

The genes are TRBV12-5 and TRBJ1-5, with D perhaps TRBD1 (6 bases). Trimming took 8 bases from V and 2 from J, leaving 13 bases between them. The CDR3 consists of 14 residues. Germline V lookup: CDR1 LGHNT, CDR2 FRNRAP. The CDR3 sequence is CASNQGNGNQPQHF. In nucleotides, the CDR3 is TGTGCTAGTAATCAGGGGAACGGCAATCAGCCCCAGCATTTT.

This sequence joins TRBV19 and TRBJ2-7; 11 nucleotides line up with TRBD1. V lost 3 bases to trimming and J lost 4 bases; unmatched junction nucleotides: 5. From germline, CDR1 is LNHDA and CDR2 SQIVND (reference sequence). The CDR3 extends over 15 amino acids. The DNA for the CDR3 is TGTGCCAGTAGTATGAGGACAGGGGGCTTATACGAGCAGTACTTC. The encoded protein is CASSMRTGGLYEQYF.

The chain couples TRBV19 to TRBJ1-6; TRBD1 matches 11 bases. This CDR3 contains 16 residues. Germline values: CDR1 LNHDA, CDR2 SQIVND (reference sequence). With V trimmed by 4 bases and J by 10 bases, 9 bases remained unmatched. CDR3 in amino acids: CASSTWTGGVESPLHF. The CDR3 DNA follows: TGTGCCAGTAGTACCTGGACAGGGGGCGTTGAATCACCCCTCCACTTT.